This T cell receptor (beta chain) appears in the sequencing data of a study of T cells in Graves' hyperthyroidism and ophthalmopathy. Study in general: Peripheral blood sampling occurred at initial diagnosis, before any treatment.

Researchers amplified the TCR beta CDR3 regions from RNA transcripts. Initially, a first-round RT-PCR of the TCR CDR3 employed the HTBI primer set. MiXCR, run by TCRdb on the multiplex PCR reads, gives a single entry per CDR3 protein. The sample contains under 450,000 distinct CDR3 sequences, roughly 12% of which appear only once. Lactation, pregnancy, other autoimmune disease or uncontrolled infection excluded patients. The CDR3 length is 17 residues. With V trimmed by 5 bases and J by 7 bases, 14 bases remained unmatched. Germline CDR1 reads SEHNR; CDR2 reads FQNEAQ (reference sequence). The sample taken for sequencing was blood. The chain couples TRBV7-9 to TRBJ2-4; TRBD1 agrees at 10 bases. The clonotype comes from a man younger than 45 with Graves' hyperthyroidism that later progressed to Graves' ophthalmopathy. In DNA, the CDR3 is TGTGCCAGCAGCCTCACACGGGACAGGGGTCGCGGGAACATTCAGTACTTC. This gives the protein CASSLTRDRGRGNIQYF.